These T cell receptor beta chains were read from a single sample in a study of control samples from healthy donors and cancer patients. Some clones are missing from TCRdb's copy, which holds only in-frame ones; the method was immunoSEQ multiplex PCR. Found here are about 100,000 clones, roughly 91% of them singletons; the top ten hold approximately 8.4%. The sample taken for sequencing was blood. The receptors shown here come from a young man in good health. Each CDR3 is given with its conserved first and last residue. Each record gives: D gene, J gene, V gene, clone size, CDR3 protein, CDR3 DNA. A D gene is named only where the DNA matches it firmly. Clone size is not always given. Where it is, it says once, few, many or a class for expanded clones.

>-|TRBJ2-7|TRBV6-2/TRBV6-3|-
CASSYSPYEQYF
TGTGCCAGCAGTTACTCCCCCTACGAGCAGTACTTC
>-|TRBJ2-1|TRBV6-5|-
CASSNSRPSEQFF
TGTGCCAGCAGTAACAGCAGGCCGAGTGAGCAGTTCTTC
>TRBD2|TRBJ2-3|TRBV15|once
CATSRVHYRSSGGAGTDTQYF
TGTGCCACCAGCAGAGTACATTATAGGTCTAGCGGGGGGGCTGGCACAGATACGCAGTATTTT
>TRBD1|TRBJ1-5|TRBV5-5|-
CASSDGTGVQPQHF
TGTGCCAGCAGCGACGGGACAGGTGTTCAGCCCCAGCATTTT
>TRBD2|TRBJ2-5|TRBV30|-
CAWAREGTQYF
TGTGCCTGGGCGAGGGAGGGGACCCAGTACTTC
>-|TRBJ1-2|TRBV6-5|-
CASSYRAGYGYTF
TGTGCCAGCAGTTACCGAGCTGGGTATGGCTACACCTTC
>-|TRBJ2-2|TRBV19|-
CASSIKGGNTGELFF
TGTGCCAGTAGTATAAAAGGGGGGAACACCGGGGAGCTGTTTTTT
>-|TRBJ1-5|TRBV11-2|-
CASSFSGGANQPQHF
TGTGCCAGCAGCTTTTCAGGAGGGGCCAATCAGCCCCAGCATTTT
>TRBD2|TRBJ2-7|TRBV6-5|-
CASRNWTSTYEQYF
TGTGCCAGCAGAAATTGGACTAGCACCTACGAGCAGTACTTC
>-|TRBJ1-6|TRBV14|-
CASSQVESGNSPLHF
TGTGCCAGCAGCCAAGTGGAGTCCGGTAATTCACCCCTCCACTTT
>TRBD1|TRBJ1-2|TRBV5-1|-
CASSLGTGGRDGYTF
TGCGCCAGCAGCTTGGGGACAGGGGGCAGGGATGGCTACACCTTC
>-|TRBJ1-6|TRBV3-1/TRBV3-2|-
CASSQDTVKAGRPTGAYNSPLHF
TGTGCCAGCAGCCAAGATACAGTTAAGGCAGGCAGGCCCACTGGGGCCTATAATTCACCCCTCCACTTT
>TRBD1|TRBJ1-4|TRBV4-1|-
CASSQEGTGGGKLFF
TGCGCCAGCAGCCAAGAGGGGACAGGGGGCGGAAAACTGTTTTTT
>TRBD2|TRBJ2-3|TRBV7-8|-
CASSLTSGGARLTDTQYF
TGTGCCAGCAGTCTTACTAGCGGGGGGGCGCGGTTGACAGATACGCAGTATTTT
>TRBD1|TRBJ1-2|TRBV18|few
CASSPPGGQVFSNYGYTF
TGTGCCAGCTCACCACCGGGGGGACAGGTATTTAGCAACTATGGCTACACCTTC
>-|TRBJ2-1|TRBV24-1|-
CATSEPSRRNEQFF
TGTGCCACCAGTGAACCATCTAGGAGGAATGAGCAGTTCTTC
>-|TRBJ2-3|TRBV24-1|-
CATAALTDTQYF
TGTGCCACCGCCGCCCTAACAGATACGCAGTATTTT
>-|TRBJ2-1|TRBV7-2|-
CASSLDGATYNEQFF
TGTGCCAGCAGCTTAGACGGGGCAACCTACAATGAGCAGTTCTTC
>TRBD1|TRBJ1-4|TRBV5-4|-
CATRDRVNEKLFF
TGTGCCACCCGGGACAGGGTTAATGAAAAACTGTTTTTT
>TRBD1|TRBJ1-2|TRBV19|-
CASSIQGADYGYTF
TGTGCCAGTAGTATACAGGGGGCCGACTATGGCTACACCTTC
>-|TRBJ2-3|TRBV6-4|-
CASSDSGTSTAQYF
TGTGCCAGCAGTGACTCTGGCACTAGTACCGCGCAGTATTTT
>-|TRBJ2-7|TRBV12-3/TRBV12-4|-
CASSLPGIAEQYF
TGTGCCAGCAGTTTACCGGGAATTGCCGAGCAGTACTTC
>-|TRBJ1-1|TRBV5-6|-
CASSLYPRAGTEAFF
TGTGCCAGCAGCTTGTACCCCAGGGCCGGCACTGAAGCTTTCTTT
>-|TRBJ2-5|TRBV19|-
CASSTRDVAQETQYF
TGTGCCAGTAGTACGCGGGACGTAGCCCAAGAGACCCAGTACTTC
>-|TRBJ2-2|TRBV24-1|-
CATSGNRNTGELFF
TGTGCCACCAGTGGGAACAGGAACACCGGGGAGCTGTTTTTT
>TRBD1|TRBJ1-4|TRBV11-2|once
CASSGRQGFHGKLFF
TGTGCCAGCAGCGGACGACAGGGCTTTCACGGAAAACTGTTTTTT
>-|TRBJ1-1|TRBV4-1|once
CASSQEGGQVEAFF
TGCGCCAGCAGCCAAGAAGGGGGGCAGGTTGAAGCTTTCTTT
>-|TRBJ1-1|TRBV30|-
CAWSITGSRTEAFF
TGTGCCTGGAGTATTACAGGGTCGAGGACTGAAGCTTTCTTT
>TRBD2|TRBJ2-4|TRBV10-1|-
CASSERLAGDGVKNIQYF
TGCGCCAGCAGTGAGAGACTAGCGGGAGACGGGGTCAAAAACATTCAGTACTTC
>-|TRBJ1-1|TRBV7-7|-
CASSLDRHTEAFF
TGTGCCAGCAGCTTAGACAGACACACTGAAGCTTTCTTT
>TRBD2|TRBJ2-4|TRBV3-1/TRBV3-2|-
CASSQEGGRPHIQYF
TGTGCCAGCAGCCAAGAGGGCGGGAGGCCCCACATTCAGTACTTC